One TCR beta chain is described in this entry. The antigen remains unidentified. This record belongs to a study of shared clonotypes between healthy human individuals. Findings of the study overall: Rarefaction indicated that sorted-subset sequencing remained incomplete although depth was large.

Naive CD8 cells were CD45RO-negative, positively selected for CCR7, excluding terminally differentiated effector memory CD45RA+ cells. Sequencing was performed with immunoSEQ multiplex PCR; in TCRdb, only in-frame clones are kept and a portion is missing. Of millions of clones listed, 90% to 95% were seen once; the top ten hold over 1.5%. CDR1 and CDR2 (germline): SGHDT, YYEEEE. This CDR3 is built from 13 residues. Trimming took 5 bases from V and 2 from J, leaving 9 bases between them. This clonotype was sampled from a man younger than 30 in good health. Some clones in this sample may be carry-over from other donors' samples. The chain combines TRBV5-6 with TRBJ2-3; D is unresolved. The source material was naive CD8+ T cells from PBMCs. CDR3 residues: CASSYEPTDTQYF. The CDR3 DNA reads TGTGCCAGCAGTTATGAGCCCACAGATACGCAGTATTTT.